One sample yielded the 6 T cell receptor beta chains listed below, sequenced in a study of T-cell reconstitution after alpha-beta-depleted transplantation in children. Study results and limitations: T-cell counts and diversity at one year following transplant were attributed mainly to newly produced T cells.

Unique molecular identifiers were incorporated into the prepared TCRbeta library. Using its own MiXCR run on the PCR reads, TCRdb lists one record per CDR3 protein. Found here are around 270,000 distinct CDR3 sequences, approximately 7.3% of them singletons; the top ten hold approximately 9.1%. These TCRs' antigens remain unknown. Sequencing used peripheral blood, obtained 360 days after TCRalphabeta/CD19-depleted stem cell transplant. These receptors were collected from a female patient aged 2-10 years who had a stem cell transplant for Fanconi anemia, so the T cells may come from the graft donor.

This clonotype showed up many times. This chain uses TRBV2 with TRBJ2-5, with D possibly TRBD1 on 5 matching bases. CDR1 and CDR2 (germline): SNHLY, FYNNEI. The CDR3 loop spans 14 amino acids. V dropped 7 bases and J dropped 0 bases, with 12 bases sitting between them. CDR3 region: CASNIHRNQETQYF. DNA of the CDR3: TGTGCCAGCAATATCCACAGGAACCAAGAGACCCAGTACTTC.

Many counts were recorded for this clonotype. The genes are TRBV3-1 and TRBJ2-3, with 7 bases aligning to TRBD2. The trim removed 4 bases at V and 3 bases at J, leaving 13 bases unmatched. Germline V CDR1 and CDR2: LGHDT, YNNKEL (reference sequence). The CDR3 extends over 17 amino acids. The CDR3 spells CASSPLMGGFLTDTQYF. CDR3 DNA: TGTGCCAGCAGCCCCCTAATGGGAGGGTTTTTGACAGATACGCAGTATTTT.

Only a few counts were recorded for this clonotype. The chain combines TRBV7-6 with TRBJ2-1; 8 nucleotides align to TRBD1. V lost 1 base and J lost 1; bases outside the gene matches: 12. This CDR3 region has 19 residues. Germline-derived CDR1 and CDR2 are SGHVS and FNYEAQ. The CDR3 DNA reads as TGTGCCAGCAGCTTAGGGTTCAGGGGGCGAATAGGATCCTACAATGAGCAGTTCTTC. As protein: CASSLGFRGRIGSYNEQFF.

The rearrangement joins TRBV21-1 to TRBJ2-1. TRBV21-1 corresponds to a pseudogene. This CDR3 has 15 residues. The CDR3 DNA reads TGTGCCAGCAGCATGTTTCTAGGTCGGGGCAATGAGCAGTTCTTC. Translated, it gives CASSMFLGRGNEQFF.

This chain links TRBV6-1 with TRBJ2-7; either TRBD1 or TRBD2 may supply D (6 bases each). Germline V gene data show CDR1 as MNHNS and CDR2 as SASEGT. The CDR3 runs 15 residues. V lost 6 bases to trimming and J lost 2 bases, with 17 bases between them. The CDR3 protein is CASRGGGEKTYEQYF. The CDR3 bases are TGTGCCAGCAGAGGGGGAGGCGAAAAGACCTACGAGCAGTACTTC.

The chain is built from TRBV5-6 and TRBJ2-1, with 12 positions matching TRBD2. CDR3 size: 17 residues. CDR1 is SGHDT and CDR2 is YYEEEE in the germline V gene. V lost 2 bases to trimming and J lost 3 bases; unmatched junction nucleotides: 6. The CDR3 is CASSFLTSGSVYNEQFF. For the CDR3, the DNA is TGTGCCAGCAGCTTTTTGACTAGCGGGAGCGTCTACAATGAGCAGTTCTTC.